These T cell receptor beta chains were read from a single sample in a study of radiotherapy plus CTLA-4 blockade in lung cancer. The table came from immunoSEQ multiplex PCR; TCRdb's copy has only in-frame clones and leaves some out. This sample has roughly 58,000 clones, with almost 85% found just once. Source: peripheral blood, taken from a patient treated with radiotherapy plus ipilimumab. The receptors derive from a human donor with non-small cell lung cancer whose response to radiotherapy plus ipilimumab could not be evaluated. The CDR3 runs from the conserved cysteine through the conserved F or W. The order of the fields is J gene, D gene, V gene, CDR3 length, clone size, CDR3 DNA, CDR3 protein. A D gene is named only where the DNA matches it firmly. Clone size is given for some rows only: seen once, a few or many times, or a class if the clone is expanded.

TRBJ2-2 | TRBD1 | TRBV28 | 15 | . | TGTGCCAGCAGTACCGGGACAGGGTTATTCGGGGAGCTGTTTTTT | CASSTGTGLFGELFF
TRBJ2-1 | TRBD2 | TRBV28 | 19 | few | TGTGCCAGCACCTCTGGAGTGACTAGCGGGGTCAGGAGCGGCGATGAGCAGTTCTTC | CASTSGVTSGVRSGDEQFF
TRBJ1-2 | TRBD1 | TRBV2 | 18 | . | TGTGCCAGCAGACCGCTTCCCCCTGGACAGGGGCGAGGCTATGGCTACACCTTC | CASRPLPPGQGRGYGYTF
TRBJ1-2 | . | TRBV7-2 | 14 | . | TGTGCCAGCAGCTTGGCGACTGCTAACTATGGCTACACCTTC | CASSLATANYGYTF
TRBJ2-5 | . | TRBV9 | 16 | once | TGTGCCAGCAGCGTAGTGGCAGGGGAAGTTGGGGAGACCCAGTACTTC | CASSVVAGEVGETQYF
TRBJ1-1 | . | TRBV5-1 | 12 | . | TGCGCCAGCAGCTTACCGGGTCCTGAAGCTTTCTTT | CASSLPGPEAFF
TRBJ2-2 | TRBD1 | TRBV19 | 15 | . | TGTGCCAGTAGTCCCGGGACAGGGGTAGCCGGGGAGCTGTTTTTT | CASSPGTGVAGELFF
TRBJ1-6 | . | TRBV19 | 15 | . | TGTGCCAGTAGTATAGTGCCAGGAGGAGGTTCACCCCTCCACTTT | CASSIVPGGGSPLHF
TRBJ1-3 | . | TRBV4-3 | 16 | many | TGCGCCAGCAGCCAATCCCGGGTGGGGAGCATGAACACCATATATTTT | CASSQSRVGSMNTIYF
TRBJ1-5 | TRBD1 | TRBV28 | 15 | . | TGTGCCAGCAGAGAAGATACAGGGGCGGATCAGCCCCAGCATTTT | CASREDTGADQPQHF
TRBJ2-4 | TRBD1 | TRBV30 | 14 | . | TGTGCCTGGAGTAACAGGGGTGCCAAAAACATTCAGTACTTC | CAWSNRGAKNIQYF
TRBJ2-7 | . | TRBV10-3 | 17 | . | TGTGCCATCAGTGAGTCGAGTTACAGGGTGTCCTCCTACGAGCAGTACTTC | CAISESSYRVSSYEQYF
TRBJ2-5 | . | TRBV27 | 14 | . | TGTGCCAGCAGTCCCATAGCGTCTCAAGAGACCCAGTACTTC | CASSPIASQETQYF
TRBJ1-3 | . | TRBV21-1 | 15 | . | TGTGCCAGCAGCAAAGAGAAGCGGGCTGGAAACACCATATATTTT | CASSKEKRAGNTIYF
TRBJ2-5 | TRBD2 | TRBV7-2 | 17 | . | TGTGCCAGCAGCTTAGGGCTAGCGGGAGGTGGGGGAGAGACCCAGTACTTC | CASSLGLAGGGGETQYF
TRBJ2-5 | TRBD1 | TRBV6-1 | 15 | . | TGTGCCAGCAGGGGGGACAGGGGAGCGGGGGAGACCCAGTACTTC | CASRGDRGAGETQYF
TRBJ2-5 | TRBD1 | TRBV6-1 | 14 | once | TGTGCCAGCAGTGGACAGGGGGGCCAAGAGACCCAGTACTTC | CASSGQGGQETQYF
TRBJ2-5 | TRBD2 | TRBV4-1 | 14 | . | TGCGCCAGCAGCTCCGGGGGGGCGGGAGAGACCCAGTACTTC | CASSSGGAGETQYF
TRBJ2-7 | . | TRBV7-2 | 12 | . | TGTGCCAGCAGCTTATCCCTCCCCGGGCAGTACTTC | CASSLSLPGQYF
TRBJ2-1 | TRBD2 | TRBV18 | 15 | . | TGTGCCAGCTCACCAGACGGGGGGGCGTATCATGAGCAGTTCTTC | CASSPDGGAYHEQFF
TRBJ1-6 | . | TRBV9 | 15 | . | TGTGCCAGCAGCGTACTAGGGGTGGTTGATTCACCCCTCCACTTT | CASSVLGVVDSPLHF